A single T cell receptor (beta chain) is shown here with its context. Its antigen is unknown. There are no base qualities to consult, and no much larger clone falls within one base. The record originates from a study of shared clonotypes between healthy human individuals (dated by TCRdb to the early 2020s). About the investigation overall: The cohort included three men and a couple of women between 18 and 49 years of age. For each donor, three plates each were used for CD4 naive and CD4 memory, two plates were used for CD8 naive, and one plate was used for CD8 memory. The study deeply sequenced blood TCR repertoires of 5 or 6 healthy adults to estimate repertoire size and the extent of clonotype sharing between individuals. Different laboratories and diverse techniques were used to prepare libraries and sequence TCR repertoires, to increase sequencing depth and limit assay-specific biases. Per donor, leukapheresis produced somewhere between about 0.8 and 9.5 billion PBMCs.

For the CD8 naive samples, CD45RO-negative cells were positively selected for CCR7, yielding a CD45RA+CCR7+ population from which TemRA cells were excluded. Donors were healthy HIV-negative adults with no recently reported acute infections or vaccinations. All donors were Caucasian adults living in Nashville, Tennessee, USA. After blood collection by leukapheresis, PBMCs were isolated using Ficoll-Histopaque density gradient centrifugation and then cryopreserved in the vapor phase of liquid nitrogen. Analytical flow cytometry was used to check the purity and quantity of every magnetically sorted T cell population. From each sorted fraction, genomic DNA was isolated and quantified by UV absorbance on a Nanodrop 2000c. On the study overall, not on this receptor specifically: Because the study included only a small number of donors, the genetic and exposure-history diversity represented was limited. Estimated clonotype richness was generally larger for naive than for memory subsets. Even with the large sequencing depth, rarefaction of the sorted-subset datasets indicated that sequencing was incomplete. About 4.5% of naive CD4, around 4% of naive CD8, approximately 2% of memory CD4, and 0.4% of memory CD8 clonotypes were shared across four donors. Pairwise subsampling led to the expectation that sequencing depth would affect the degree of clonotype sharing among donors. Sampling was restricted to blood, and TCR repertoires in tissue are likely to differ from TCR repertoires in blood. Clonotypes shared by all four sorted-subset donors showed higher generation probabilities than non-shared clonotypes.

Using the deep immunoSEQ assay, TCR CDR3 regions were amplified from genomic DNA by multiplex PCR. Extracted genomic DNA from each cell subset was spread evenly across all wells of several immunoSEQ 96-well plates, with each plate serving as a replicate. For sorted subsets, approximately 190 ng genomic DNA, equal to about 30,000 T cell genomes, was loaded into each replicate PCR. The purified libraries were quantified using a Qubit 3.0 fluorometer, sized with a Bioanalyzer 2100, and then quantified again using the KAPA Library Quantification kit. Every immunoSEQ 96-well plate was sequenced on a separate single-read 150-cycle Illumina NextSeq 550 flow cell. Concerning the study's data processing: Because the immunoSEQ output held only junctional sequences and lacked quality scores, the filtering could not match the filtering applied to full-length reads. To assign V/J genes and CDR3, sequences were annotated against IMGT germline references using PyIR, a Python wrapper for IgBLAST v1.9. Reads with weak V/J assignments (E-value above 1e-6), missing CDR3, stop codons, out-of-frame junctions, or ambiguous translated residues were removed. V3J clonotypes were defined as sequences sharing the same inferred V gene, J gene, and CDR3 amino acid sequence. Percentage overlap between repertoires was computed as shared unique clonotypes divided by the size of the smaller repertoire. RTK rarefaction, the Chao1 estimator, and Recon v2.1 estimates of unobserved clonotypes were used to assess repertoire richness. Generation probabilities were computed with OLGA for all TCRbeta clonotypes obtained by the gDNA method from four donors. As stored in TCRdb, this immuneACCESS dataset retains in-frame rearrangements with V and J assigned. A fraction of the clones does not appear; measured against another copy, unresolved V genes explain less than half of the discrepancy, and the remainder lacks a known reason. V, J and clone size were drawn from that table, and D and trimming were deduced from the DNA. Here the sample has 1.5 million to 2.5 million clones; approximately 95% occur a single time. The ten largest account for more than 0.95% of the sample.

V and J are trimmed by 0 bases and 1 base, and the gene matches miss 4 bases of the junction. CDR1 and CDR2 were assigned from the germline V gene as LGHNA and YSLEER. Spanning cysteine to phenylalanine, the CDR3 consists of 16 amino acids. The entry retains the CDR3 DNA only, 48 bases that are in frame from base 1. The sequence derives from a man aged 18 to 29 in good health. The V gene is TRBV4-3 and the J gene is TRBJ2-7; 9 bases in the junction line up with TRBD2. Sequenced sample: naive CD8+ T cells sorted from blood. The meaning of the sample's cell subset or site label: CD45RA+CCR7+. The DNA reads TGCGCCAGCAGCCAAGAAGCCCTAGCGGGGTCCTACGAGCAGTACTTC. This gives the protein CASSQEALAGSYEQYF.